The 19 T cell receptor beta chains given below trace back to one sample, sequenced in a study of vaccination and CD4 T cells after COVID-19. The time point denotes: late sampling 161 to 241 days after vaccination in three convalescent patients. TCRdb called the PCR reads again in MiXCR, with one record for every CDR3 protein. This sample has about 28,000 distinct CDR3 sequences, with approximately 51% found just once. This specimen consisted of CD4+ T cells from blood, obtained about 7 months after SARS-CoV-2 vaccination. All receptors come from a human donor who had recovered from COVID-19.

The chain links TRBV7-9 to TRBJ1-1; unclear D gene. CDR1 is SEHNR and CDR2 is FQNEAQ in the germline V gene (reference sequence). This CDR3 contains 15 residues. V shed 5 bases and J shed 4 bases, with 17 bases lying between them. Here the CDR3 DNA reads TGTGCCAGCAGCCCTGGACCCCTGGGCTTCACTGAAGCTTTCTTT. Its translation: CASSPGPLGFTEAFF.

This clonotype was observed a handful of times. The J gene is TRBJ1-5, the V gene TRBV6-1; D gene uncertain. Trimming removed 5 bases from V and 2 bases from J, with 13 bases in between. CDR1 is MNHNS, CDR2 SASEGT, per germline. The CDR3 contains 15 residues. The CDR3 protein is CASSPDPTGNQPQHF. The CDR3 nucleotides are TGTGCCAGCAGTCCCGACCCCACTGGCAATCAGCCCCAGCATTTT.

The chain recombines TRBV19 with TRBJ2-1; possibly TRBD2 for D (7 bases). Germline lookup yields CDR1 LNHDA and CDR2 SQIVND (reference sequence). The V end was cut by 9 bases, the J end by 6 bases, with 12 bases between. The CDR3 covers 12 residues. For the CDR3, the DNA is TGTGCCAGCCGAGGGGGGGGCAATGAGCAGTTCTTC. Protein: CASRGGGNEQFF.

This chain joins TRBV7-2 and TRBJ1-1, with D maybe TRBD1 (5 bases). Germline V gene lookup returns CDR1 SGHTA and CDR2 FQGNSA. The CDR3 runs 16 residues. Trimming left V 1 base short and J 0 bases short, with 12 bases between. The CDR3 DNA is TGTGCCAGCAGCTTAGGATGGGGCTCGGTGAACACTGAAGCTTTCTTT. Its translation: CASSLGWGSVNTEAFF.

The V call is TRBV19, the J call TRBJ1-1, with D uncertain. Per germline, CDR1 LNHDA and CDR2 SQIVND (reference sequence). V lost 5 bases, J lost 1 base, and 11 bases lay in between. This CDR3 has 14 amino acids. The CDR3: CASSVGRKNTEAFF. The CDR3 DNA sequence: TGTGCCAGTAGTGTAGGCAGGAAGAACACTGAAGCTTTCTTT. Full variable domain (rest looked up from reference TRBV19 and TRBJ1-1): DGGITQSPKYLFRKEGQNVTLSCEQNLNHDAMYWYRQDPGQGLRLIYYSQIVNDFQKGDIAEGYSVSREKKESFPLTVTSAQKNPTAFYLCASSVGRKNTEAFFGQGTRLTVV.

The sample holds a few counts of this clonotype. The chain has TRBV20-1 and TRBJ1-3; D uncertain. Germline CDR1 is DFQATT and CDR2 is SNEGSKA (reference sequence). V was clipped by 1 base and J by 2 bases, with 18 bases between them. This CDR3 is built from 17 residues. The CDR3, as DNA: TGCAGTGCTAGAGGGCGAAGCGGGAGCTTCGCTGGAAACACCATATATTTT. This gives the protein CSARGRSGSFAGNTIYF.

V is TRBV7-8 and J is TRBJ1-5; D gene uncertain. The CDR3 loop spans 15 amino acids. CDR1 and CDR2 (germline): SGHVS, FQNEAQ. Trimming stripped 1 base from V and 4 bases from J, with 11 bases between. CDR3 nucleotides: TGTGCCAGCAGCTTAGGATCCTCCGGGAATCAGCCCCAGCATTTT. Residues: CASSLGSSGNQPQHF. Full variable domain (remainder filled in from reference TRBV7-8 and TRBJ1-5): GAGVSQSPRYKVAKRGQDVALRCDPISGHVSLFWYQQALGQGPEFLTYFQNEAQLDKSGLPSDRFFAERPEGSVSTLKIQRTQQEDSAVYLCASSLGSSGNQPQHFGDGTRLSIL.

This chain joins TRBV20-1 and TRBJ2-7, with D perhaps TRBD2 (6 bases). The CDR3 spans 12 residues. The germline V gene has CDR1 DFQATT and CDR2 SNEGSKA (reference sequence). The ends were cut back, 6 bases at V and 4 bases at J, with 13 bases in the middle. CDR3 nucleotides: TGCAGTGCGGGTCCGACTAGTTACGAGCAGTACTTC. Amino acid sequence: CSAGPTSYEQYF.

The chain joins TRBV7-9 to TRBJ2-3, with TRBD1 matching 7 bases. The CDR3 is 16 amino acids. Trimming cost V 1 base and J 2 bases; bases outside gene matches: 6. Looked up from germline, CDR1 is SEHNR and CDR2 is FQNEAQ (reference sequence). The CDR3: CASSLVRGRVTDTQYF. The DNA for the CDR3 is TGTGCCAGCAGCTTAGTTAGGGGGCGCGTCACAGATACGCAGTATTTT.

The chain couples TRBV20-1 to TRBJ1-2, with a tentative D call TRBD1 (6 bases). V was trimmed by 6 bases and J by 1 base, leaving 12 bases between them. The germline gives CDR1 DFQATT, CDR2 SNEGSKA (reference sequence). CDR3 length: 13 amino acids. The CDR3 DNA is TGCAGTGCCTACAGGGATCTTAACTATGGCTACACCTTC. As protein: CSAYRDLNYGYTF.

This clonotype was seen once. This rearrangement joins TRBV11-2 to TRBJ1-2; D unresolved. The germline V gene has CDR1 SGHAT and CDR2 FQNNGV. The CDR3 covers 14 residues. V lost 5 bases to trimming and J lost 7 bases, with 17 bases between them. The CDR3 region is CASSPTSPFRGYTF. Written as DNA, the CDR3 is TGTGCCAGCAGCCCTACGTCCCCGTTTCGTGGCTACACCTTC. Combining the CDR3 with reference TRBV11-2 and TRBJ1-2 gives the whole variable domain EAGVAQSPRYKIIEKRQSVAFWCNPISGHATLYWYQQILGQGPKLLIQFQNNGVVDDSQLPKDRFSAERLKGVDSTLKIQPAKLEDSAVYLCASSPTSPFRGYTFGSGTRLTVV.

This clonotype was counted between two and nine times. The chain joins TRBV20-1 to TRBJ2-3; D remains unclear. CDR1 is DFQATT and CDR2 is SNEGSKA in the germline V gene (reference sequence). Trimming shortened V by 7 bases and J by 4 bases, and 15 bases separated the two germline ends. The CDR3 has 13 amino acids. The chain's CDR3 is CSVGEVVADTQYF. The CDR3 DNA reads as TGCAGTGTTGGTGAGGTAGTAGCAGATACGCAGTATTTT.

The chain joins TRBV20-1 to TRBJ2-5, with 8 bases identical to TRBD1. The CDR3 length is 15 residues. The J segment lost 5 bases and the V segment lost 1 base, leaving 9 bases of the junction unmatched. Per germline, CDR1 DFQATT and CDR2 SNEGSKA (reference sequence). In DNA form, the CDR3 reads TGCAGTGCTAGAGCGCAGGGGGCGTTTAGGGAGACCCAGTACTTC. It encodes CSARAQGAFRETQYF.

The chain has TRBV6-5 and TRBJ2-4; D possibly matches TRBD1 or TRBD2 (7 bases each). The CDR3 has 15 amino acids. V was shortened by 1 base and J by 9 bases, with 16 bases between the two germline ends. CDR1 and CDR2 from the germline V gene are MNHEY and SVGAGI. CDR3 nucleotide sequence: TGTGCCAGCAGTTACTTAGCTGACAGGGAGGGCATTCAGTACTTC. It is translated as CASSYLADREGIQYF.

The CDR3 region has the DNA TGTGCCAGCAGCCAAGATCCAGGCCGGACCTATGGCTACACCTTC. The encoded protein is CASSQDPGRTYGYTF. The genes are TRBV4-2 and TRBJ1-2; no reliable D call. Germline CDR1 LGHNA, CDR2 YNFKEQ. The V gene lost 0 bases and the J gene lost 4 bases, with 12 bases spanning the gap. CDR3 length equals 15 residues.

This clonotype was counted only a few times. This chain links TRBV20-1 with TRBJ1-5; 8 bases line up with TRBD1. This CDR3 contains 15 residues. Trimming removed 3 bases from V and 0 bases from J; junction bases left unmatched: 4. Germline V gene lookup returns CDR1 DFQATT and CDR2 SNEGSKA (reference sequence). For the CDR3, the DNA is TGCAGTGCTAGCCAGGGGGCTACTAGCAATCAGCCCCAGCATTTT. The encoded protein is CSASQGATSNQPQHF.

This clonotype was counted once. The CDR3 DNA sequence: TGTGCCAGCAGCGCACGCCTAAATACAGGGCCCTACGAGCAGTACTTC. Residues: CASSARLNTGPYEQYF. This chain connects TRBV7-8 to TRBJ2-7, with TRBD1 as a possible D gene (6 bases). CDR3 length equals 16 residues. Deletions cut 5 bases from V and 2 bases from J, with 19 bases between. CDR1 and CDR2 (germline): SGHVS, FQNEAQ.

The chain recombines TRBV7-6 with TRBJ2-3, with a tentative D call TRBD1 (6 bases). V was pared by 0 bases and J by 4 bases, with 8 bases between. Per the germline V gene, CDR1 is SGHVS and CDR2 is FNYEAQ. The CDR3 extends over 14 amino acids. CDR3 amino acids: CASSLARGSDTQYF. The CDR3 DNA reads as TGTGCCAGCAGCTTAGCCAGGGGTTCAGATACGCAGTATTTT.

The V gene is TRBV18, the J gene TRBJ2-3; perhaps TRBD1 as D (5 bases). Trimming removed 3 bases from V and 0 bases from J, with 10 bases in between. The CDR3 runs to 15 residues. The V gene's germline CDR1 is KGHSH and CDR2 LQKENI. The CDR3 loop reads CASSPSTDSTDTQYF. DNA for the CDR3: TGTGCCAGCTCACCCTCGACAGATAGCACAGATACGCAGTATTTT.